What follows describes a single TCR beta chain. Antigen: not known. These data originate in a study of CXCR3-negative and CXCR3-positive naive CD8 T cells. The TRB cDNA libraries were prepared by 5' RACE with UMI labels. Reprocessing the 5' RACE reads, TCRdb reports a single entry for every CDR3 protein and omits DNA. This repertoire includes under 75,000 distinct CDR3 sequences. Whole-study results and caveats: TRBV-TRBJ usage was alike in naive CXCR3-negative and CXCR3-positive cells but differed in memory cells. Freshly isolated PBMCs were used in most assays, given partial CXCR3 loss after freezing. Naive cells with CXCR3 showed TRB CDR3s that were more hydrophobic than those in CXCR3-negative naive cells. Naive subsets had comparable surface CD5, so TRB CDR3 properties gauged TCR strength.

Naive CD8+ T cells were CD45RO-CCR7+CD27+CD95-. CDR1 and CDR2 from the germline V gene are SGDLS and YYNGEE. This CDR3 is 16 amino acids long. This chain links TRBV9 with TRBJ2-1; the TCRdb D gene call, TRBD2, has no DNA to confirm it. The receptor was derived from a human donor in good health. Some clones in this sample may be carry-over from other donors' samples. Sequenced material: naive CXCR3+ CD8+ T cells from blood. Subset in this sample: CD45RO-CCR7+CD27+CD95- naive CD8+ T cells expressing CXCR3 (TNR3+). The chain's CDR3 is CASSVRLSGGAGEQFF.